This T cell receptor beta chain is drawn from a study of blood T cell repertoires in COVID-19. Study summary: Researchers got acute and convalescent COVID-19 samples from the United States, Italy and Spain.

Germline CDR1 reads LNHDA; CDR2 reads SQIVND (reference sequence). The CDR3 loop spans 14 amino acids. V shed 7 bases and J 7 bases; nucleotides not matched to a gene: 7. Data came from immunoSEQ multiplex PCR; TCRdb stores just in-frame clones and leaves some out. Among about 130,000 clones, about 78% were seen once, and the ten largest hold approximately 11%. V and J are TRBV19 and TRBJ1-6; 7 positions agree with TRBD1. Material: peripheral blood. This receptor was obtained from a man aged 55-75 years who had recovered from COVID-19. This CDR3 is CASTPTGANSPLHF. In nucleotides, the CDR3 is TGTGCCAGTACTCCAACAGGGGCGAATTCACCCCTCCACTTT.